The 2 T cell receptor beta chains presented below share a single source sample, sequenced in a study of immune evolution from preneoplasia to lung adenocarcinoma. Produced via immunoSEQ multiplex PCR; TCRdb's table is partial and in-frame only. The profile shows 9,000 to 13,000 clones, roughly 80% of them singletons. Sequencing was carried out using FFPE normal lung tissue adjacent to the tumor. The receptor set was obtained from a person between 55 and 69 years old with lung adenocarcinoma. Some clones in this sample may be carry-over from other donors' samples.

The genes are TRBV10-2 and TRBJ1-5, with no clear D. The germline V and J ends were trimmed by 0 bases and 0 bases, with 12 bases remaining between them. Germline assignment: CDR1 WSHSY and CDR2 SAAADI. This CDR3 is built from 17 residues. CDR3 in DNA: TGCGCCAGCAGTGAGTCTGAAGGCGGCTATAGCAATCAGCCCCAGCATTTT. This encodes CASSESEGGYSNQPQHF.

This chain links TRBV27 with TRBJ2-1; 10 positions match TRBD2. The CDR3 is made up of 14 amino acids. Trimming at V came to 5 bases and at J to 8 bases, leaving 6 bases not matched to a gene. CDR1 MNHEY and CDR2 SMNVEV come from the germline V gene (reference sequence). CDR3 protein: CASSLAGAPHEQFF. As DNA, the CDR3 is TGTGCCAGCAGTCTAGCGGGAGCTCCCCATGAGCAGTTCTTC.